A single sample gave rise to the 17 T cell receptor beta chains below, sequenced in a study of cytomegalovirus exposure and HLA in healthy donors. Method: immunoSEQ multiplex PCR; TCRdb's copy keeps in-frame clones and lacks some. The sample yields 250,000 to 400,000 clones, 88% seen once. The sequencing sample was made of PBMCs. These receptors came from a man aged 30-40 years in good health and CMV-seronegative.

The chain combines TRBV4-1 with TRBJ1-1; 9 bases map to TRBD1. The CDR3 runs to 14 residues. V lost 5 bases to trimming and J lost 1 base; unmatched junction nucleotides: 2. Germline-derived CDR1 and CDR2 are MGHRA and YSYEKL. In nucleotides, the CDR3 is TGCGCCAGCAGCAAGGACAGGGGGAACACTGAAGCTTTCTTT. Residues: CASSKDRGNTEAFF.

Details on this clone: The junction departs from germline at one end; a sequencing error may be responsible. The chain joins TRBV30 to TRBJ1-1; TRBD1 aligns across 9 bases. The CDR3 is 13 amino acids. Germline CDR1 reads GTSNPN; CDR2 reads SVGIG (reference sequence). The CDR3 is CAWSGGRGQGTLF. In DNA form, the CDR3 reads TGTGCCTGGAGTGGGGGACGGGGACAGGGCACTCTCTTT.

The rearrangement links TRBV6-5 to TRBJ2-2; D is undetermined. V lost 2 bases and J 8 bases, leaving 6 bases between the germline ends. CDR1 and CDR2 (germline): MNHEY, SVGAGI. This CDR3 contains 12 residues. CDR3 DNA sequence: TGTGCCAGCAGTTACGTCAATGGGGAGCTGTTTTTT. This sequence encodes CASSYVNGELFF.

V usage is TRBV5-1 and J usage is TRBJ2-1; 7 bases match TRBD1. The CDR3 sequence is 17 residues long. After removal of 4 bases from V and 4 bases from J, the junction contained 14 bases not matched to a gene. Germline values: CDR1 SGHRS, CDR2 YFSETQ. Here the CDR3 reads CASSVKTGTDRYNEQFF. CDR3 DNA sequence: TGCGCCAGCAGCGTCAAAACGGGGACAGACAGATACAATGAGCAGTTCTTC. The full variable domain, in which reference TRBV5-1 and TRBJ2-1 provide the parts outside the CDR3, is KAGVTQTPRYLIKTRGQQVTLSCSPISGHRSVSWYQQTPGQGLQFLFEYFSETQRNKGNFPGRFSGRQFSNSRSEMNVSTLELGDSALYLCASSVKTGTDRYNEQFFGPGTRLTVL.

This chain links TRBV10-2 with TRBJ2-1, with a possible D match to TRBD2 (6 bases). CDR1 and CDR2 (germline): WSHSY, SAAADI. V was clipped by 8 bases and J by 4 bases, with 9 bases between them. The CDR3 extends over 12 amino acids. In DNA, the CDR3 is TGCGCCAGCCGGGCGGGGTACAATGAGCAGTTCTTC. Translation gives CASRAGYNEQFF.

The chain has TRBV19 and TRBJ1-5; 7 bases fit TRBD1. The CDR3 runs 13 residues. With V trimmed by 10 bases and J by 4 bases, 7 bases remained unmatched. Germline lookup yields CDR1 LNHDA and CDR2 SQIVND (reference sequence). CDR3 in amino acids: CAISDRVNQPQHF. The CDR3 DNA sequence: TGTGCCATCAGCGACAGGGTAAATCAGCCCCAGCATTTT.

The chain is built from TRBV5-6 and TRBJ1-5; D not resolved. The germline V and J ends were trimmed by 1 base and 3 bases, with 8 bases remaining between them. The germline V gene encodes CDR1 SGHDT and CDR2 YYEEEE. The CDR3 is made up of 14 amino acids. CDR3 nucleotides: TGTGCCAGCAGCTTGATTAGTGACAATCAGCCCCAGCATTTT. Encoded protein: CASSLISDNQPQHF.

The genes are TRBV2 and TRBJ1-5; D perhaps matches TRBD1 (5 bases). Germline-derived CDR1 and CDR2 are SNHLY and FYNNEI. The CDR3 sequence is 15 residues long. V was pared by 6 bases and J by 4 bases, with 16 bases between. The CDR3 coding sequence is TGTGCCAGCAGCCTTGAACAGGTGTTAAATCAGCCCCAGCATTTT. It yields the protein CASSLEQVLNQPQHF.

This rearrangement joins TRBV6-5 to TRBJ1-1, with D tentatively TRBD1 (6 bases). Germline loops: CDR1 MNHEY, CDR2 SVGAGI. V was pared by 0 bases and J by 8 bases, with 13 bases between. This CDR3 region has 14 residues. CDR3 in amino acids: CASSYSGRGTEAFF. DNA for the CDR3: TGTGCCAGCAGTTACTCAGGCAGGGGTACAGAAGCTTTCTTT.

The CDR3 here is CASSPGLEGFNEQFF. The CDR3 coding sequence is TGTGCCAGCAGCCCGGGACTAGAGGGGTTCAATGAGCAGTTCTTC. The genes are TRBV6-5 and TRBJ2-1; 8 positions agree with TRBD2. The V gene end was trimmed by 6 bases and the J gene end by 6 bases; junction bases not matched to a gene: 10. This CDR3 has 15 amino acids. Per the germline V gene, CDR1 is MNHEY and CDR2 is SVGAGI.

As DNA, the CDR3 is TGCGCCAGCAGCCAAGAGACAGTCCTCTCTGGGGCCAACGTCCTGACTTTC. Protein: CASSQETVLSGANVLTF. The rearrangement uses TRBV4-1 and TRBJ2-6, with TRBD1 as a possible D gene (5 bases). The ends were cut back, 0 bases at V and 0 bases at J, with 9 bases in the middle. The CDR3 length is 17 residues. Germline CDR1 MGHRA, CDR2 YSYEKL.

This clone has a handful of counts. CDR3 loop: CASREGQGNGYTF. Written as DNA, the CDR3 is TGTGCCAGCAGAGAGGGACAGGGAAATGGCTACACCTTC. J is TRBJ1-2 and V is TRBV6-6, with TRBD1 identical over 9 bases. This CDR3 has 13 residues. V gave up 6 bases and J gave up 6 bases; unmatched junction bases: 5. Per the germline V gene, CDR1 is MNHNY and CDR2 is SVGAGI (reference sequence).

V usage is TRBV5-1 and J usage is TRBJ1-1; D is unclear. The CDR3 has 15 residues. Germline V lookup: CDR1 SGHRS, CDR2 YFSETQ. Between the trimmed V and J ends, which lost 4 bases and 0 bases, there was a span of 13 bases. The CDR3 DNA follows: TGCGCCAGCAGCGCTCGTGAACAGCTGAACACTGAAGCTTTCTTT. This encodes CASSAREQLNTEAFF.

Points on this clone: One end of the junction fails to match germline, which may point to a read error. The chain couples TRBV7-2 to TRBJ2-7; D remains unclear. Germline assignment: CDR1 SGHTA and CDR2 FQGNSA. This CDR3 has 14 amino acids. The CDR3 region has the DNA TGTGCCAGCAGCCGAATGCTAGTCTCCCACGAGCAGTACTTC. It is translated as CASSRMLVSHEQYF.

This clone was observed a few times. This chain joins TRBV2 and TRBJ2-5; 7 nucleotides match TRBD1. The CDR3 sequence is 12 residues long. Germline V gene lookup returns CDR1 SNHLY and CDR2 FYNNEI. V trimming: 4 bases; J trimming: 8 bases; junction bases outside the gene matches: 4. In DNA, the CDR3 is TGTGCCAGCAGTGGACAGGGATCTACCCAGTACTTC. It is translated as CASSGQGSTQYF.

The V and J genes are TRBV5-8 and TRBJ2-5, with 7 bases matching TRBD2. The CDR3 is made up of 15 amino acids. V gave up 4 bases and J gave up 5 bases; unmatched junction bases: 11. The germline gives CDR1 SGHTS, CDR2 YDEGEE. CDR3 loop: CASSKPIRGGETQYF. For the CDR3, the DNA is TGTGCCAGCAGCAAGCCAATTCGGGGAGGGGAGACCCAGTACTTC.

This clone was observed once. Within the sample, other DNA sequences also encode this same CDR3. V usage is TRBV5-1 and J usage is TRBJ2-7, with unresolved D. The CDR3 is made up of 14 amino acids. Trimming pared 0 bases from V and 0 bases from J, leaving 7 bases between. In germline, CDR1 is SGHRS, CDR2 YFSETQ. The CDR3 sequence: CASSLGLPSYEQYF. The CDR3 DNA is TGCGCCAGCAGCTTGGGACTGCCCTCCTACGAGCAGTACTTC.